This entry lists 30 T cell receptor beta chains sequenced from one sample in a study of T-cell reconstitution after alpha-beta-depleted transplantation in children. Unique molecular identifiers were built into the TCRbeta library. Each CDR3 protein gets one entry after TCRdb re-called the PCR reads with MiXCR. Of roughly 190,000 distinct CDR3 sequences in the sample, roughly 14% were seen once. Here the sequenced sample was PBMCs from the stem cell graft donor, taken from the stem cell graft. The receptor set was obtained from a human donor who donated a stem cell graft to a child with acute lymphoblastic leukemia.

Comment on this clonotype: A much larger clone differs by one base, so this may be a read error. The chain uses TRBV28 and TRBJ2-5, with 7 bases lining up with TRBD2. Germline-derived CDR1 and CDR2 are MDHEN and SYDVKM. The CDR3 spans 15 residues. CDR3 amino acids: CASTLLRAGVETQYF. The CDR3 DNA reads TGTGCCAGCACTTTATTAAGGGCGGGAGTAGAGACCCAGTACTTC.

This clonotype turned up a few times. This chain connects TRBV5-1 to TRBJ2-5; possible D gene TRBD2, 6 bases. Germline V CDR1 and CDR2: SGHRS, YFSETQ. The CDR3 totals 14 residues. V was trimmed by 5 bases and J by 2 bases, leaving 13 bases between them. The CDR3 sequence: CASSPSGEQETQYF. The CDR3 bases are TGCGCCAGCAGTCCCTCGGGGGAACAAGAGACCCAGTACTTC.

The gene calls are TRBV20-1 and TRBJ1-1; 7 nucleotides align to TRBD1. CDR1 and CDR2 (germline): DFQATT, SNEGSKA (reference sequence). The junction had 3 bases not matched to a gene; V was cut back by 3 bases and J by 8 bases. The CDR3 is made up of 11 amino acids. This CDR3 is CSARDRPEAFF. CDR3 nucleotide sequence: TGCAGTGCTAGGGACAGGCCAGAAGCTTTCTTT.

This clonotype has ten or more counts. The rearrangement links TRBV29-1 to TRBJ1-1; possibly TRBD1 for D (5 bases). Looked up from germline, CDR1 is SQVTM and CDR2 is ANQGSEA. The CDR3 spans 13 residues. V lost 6 bases and J lost 0, with 11 bases in between. CDR3: CSVPDRMNTEAFF. The DNA of the CDR3 is TGCAGCGTCCCCGACAGAATGAACACTGAAGCTTTCTTT. Filled out from reference TRBV29-1 and TRBJ1-1, the complete variable domain reads SAVISQKPSRDICQRGTSLTIQCQVDSQVTMMFWYRQQPGQSLTLIATANQGSEATYESGFVIDKFPISRPNLTFSTLTVSNMSPEDSSIYLCSVPDRMNTEAFFGQGTRLTVV.

This clonotype was counted at least ten times. V and J are TRBV27 and TRBJ1-2; possible D gene TRBD1, 6 bases. There are 13 residues in the CDR3. CDR1 and CDR2 from the germline V gene are MNHEY and SMNVEV (reference sequence). With 2 bases removed from V and 10 bases from J, the gap between germline ends came to 14 bases. The DNA of the CDR3 is TGTGCCAGCAGTTTAAATTGGGCAGGGGCCTACACCTTC. As protein: CASSLNWAGAYTF.

This clonotype was recorded many times. The V and J genes are TRBV7-2 and TRBJ2-1; 7 bases align to TRBD1. CDR1 is SGHTA, CDR2 FQGNSA, per germline. V shed 1 base, J shed 5 bases, and the junction held 11 bases outside the gene matches. The CDR3 length is 17 residues. CDR3 region: CASSLGAGITGDNEQFF. The CDR3 coding sequence is TGTGCCAGCAGCTTAGGGGCAGGTATCACAGGGGACAATGAGCAGTTCTTC.

Many counts were recorded for this clonotype. The CDR3 DNA sequence: TGTGCCAGCAGCAATAGGATGGCGGGGAATGAGCAGTTCTTC. Translation gives CASSNRMAGNEQFF. The rearrangement links TRBV11-3 to TRBJ2-1; TRBD2 might be the D (6 bases). The CDR3 runs to 14 residues. V was shortened by 5 bases and J by 7 bases, with 15 bases between the two germline ends. Germline-derived CDR1 and CDR2 are SGHNT and YENEEA.

This clonotype was detected many times. The V gene is TRBV7-9, the J gene TRBJ2-3; no definite D call. Trimming stripped 1 base from V and 4 bases from J, with 9 bases between. Germline assignment: CDR1 SEHNR and CDR2 FQNEAQ (reference sequence). The CDR3 spans 14 residues. CDR3 in amino acids: CASSLGSRSDTQYF. For the CDR3, the DNA is TGTGCCAGCAGCTTAGGATCAAGATCAGATACGCAGTATTTT.

This clonotype has at least ten counts. The chain couples TRBV9 to TRBJ2-7; 7 nucleotides line up with TRBD1. The CDR3 totals 15 residues. The germline V gene encodes CDR1 SGDLS and CDR2 YYNGEE. The V segment lost 0 bases and the J segment 4 bases; nucleotides outside the gene matches: 7. The CDR3 nucleotides are TGTGCCAGCAGCGTAGGTACAGGGGCTCAATACGAGCAGTACTTC. Translated, it gives CASSVGTGAQYEQYF.

This sequence joins TRBV4-2 and TRBJ2-1; D gene unclear. This CDR3 has 13 amino acids. V was pared by 8 bases and J by 8 bases, with 16 bases between. Germline loops: CDR1 LGHNA, CDR2 YNFKEQ. CDR3 sequence (DNA): TGTGCCAGCGCTCTCATAGTGGCCGATGAGCAGTTCTTC. It is translated as CASALIVADEQFF.

This clonotype has at least ten counts. The gene calls are TRBV10-1 and TRBJ2-2; D is ambiguous. Trimming stripped 8 bases from V and 0 bases from J, with 7 bases between. The CDR3 spans 13 residues. The germline V gene encodes CDR1 WNHNN and CDR2 SYGVQD (reference sequence). In nucleotides, the CDR3 is TGCGCCAGCGCGCAAGCGAACACCGGGGAGCTGTTTTTT. It translates to CASAQANTGELFF.

This clonotype was recorded many times. V gene TRBV7-2 combines with J gene TRBJ1-1, with D perhaps matching TRBD1 (5 bases). The germline CDR1 and CDR2 sequences are SGHTA and FQGNSA. V shed 4 bases and J shed 1 base, with 13 bases lying between them. CDR3 length: 15 amino acids. CDR3 loop: CASSYLGARNTEAFF. The CDR3 DNA reads TGTGCCAGCAGCTACCTTGGGGCGAGGAACACTGAAGCTTTCTTT.

A few counts support this clonotype. This rearrangement joins TRBV2 to TRBJ2-1; D not certain. CDR1 SNHLY and CDR2 FYNNEI come from the germline V gene. This CDR3 has 16 amino acids. Trimming removed 5 bases at V and 10 bases at J, with 24 bases between. The CDR3 is CASSPFGLIQTTEQFF. Written as DNA, the CDR3 is TGTGCCAGCAGTCCCTTCGGCCTAATCCAAACCACCGAGCAGTTCTTC.

The chain joins TRBV19 to TRBJ2-1; 7 nucleotides line up with TRBD2. Germline V CDR1 and CDR2: LNHDA, SQIVND (reference sequence). This CDR3 is built from 15 residues. V lost 3 bases, J lost 7 bases, and 9 bases stayed unmatched. CDR3 amino acids: CASSIPSGKRNEQFF. The CDR3 nucleotides are TGTGCCAGTAGTATTCCCAGCGGGAAGAGGAATGAGCAGTTCTTC.

This clonotype appeared many times. V usage is TRBV7-8 and J usage is TRBJ1-1; D may be TRBD1 (5 bases). The germline CDR1 and CDR2 sequences are SGHVS and FQNEAQ. V gave up 5 bases and J gave up 7 bases, with 11 bases separating them. The CDR3 extends over 12 amino acids. CDR3 DNA: TGTGCCAGCAGCCCCAGGGTGGATGAAGCTTTCTTT. Translation gives CASSPRVDEAFF. The whole variable domain, filled in from reference TRBV7-8 and TRBJ1-1, reads GAGVSQSPRYKVAKRGQDVALRCDPISGHVSLFWYQQALGQGPEFLTYFQNEAQLDKSGLPSDRFFAERPEGSVSTLKIQRTQQEDSAVYLCASSPRVDEAFFGQGTRLTVV.

This clonotype was found many times. V usage is TRBV3-1 and J usage is TRBJ2-5; D uncertain. The V gene's germline CDR1 is LGHDT and CDR2 YNNKEL (reference sequence). V lost 2 bases to trimming and J lost 0 bases, with 10 bases between them. The CDR3 is made up of 15 amino acids. The CDR3 coding sequence is TGTGCCAGCAGCCAAATAACGTCCCACCAAGAGACCCAGTACTTC. This gives the protein CASSQITSHQETQYF.

Points on this clonotype: A much larger clonotype is one base distant, so this may be a read error. The chain combines TRBV7-9 with TRBJ1-1; a weak D match, TRBD1 (5 bases). Germline CDR1 reads SEHNR; CDR2 reads FQNEAQ (reference sequence). The CDR3 consists of 14 residues. Trimming shortened V by 10 bases and J by 3 bases, and 18 bases separated the two germline ends. The CDR3 DNA is TGTGCCATCATCAATGGGGGGGATTACACTGAAGCTTTCTTT. It is translated as CAIINGGDYTEAFF.

This clonotype was detected ten times or more. The J gene is TRBJ2-4, the V gene TRBV20-1; 8 bases map to TRBD2. The V gene's germline CDR1 is DFQATT and CDR2 SNEGSKA (reference sequence). V lost 5 bases and J lost 0; bases outside the gene matches: 9. The length of the CDR3 is 16 residues. In DNA, the CDR3 is TGCAGTGCTGACTCGGGACTAGGGGTAGCCAAAAACATTCAGTACTTC. Translated, it gives CSADSGLGVAKNIQYF.

Comment on this clonotype: This clone may be a read error of a much larger clone one base away. The CDR3 here is CASKKPLAHNEQFF. CDR3 bases: TGTGCCAGCAAGAAGCCCCTCGCTCACAATGAGCAGTTCTTC. This sequence joins TRBV2 and TRBJ2-1, with D hard to call. Per the germline V gene, CDR1 is SNHLY and CDR2 is FYNNEI. Trimming pared 7 bases from V and 5 bases from J, leaving 15 bases between. The CDR3 loop spans 14 amino acids.

This clonotype was observed at least ten times. The V and J genes are TRBV12-3 or TRBV12-4 and TRBJ1-1; D remains ambiguous. The V gene lost 7 bases and the J gene lost 7 bases, with 25 bases spanning the gap. There are 16 residues in the CDR3. The CDR3 here is CASTLRGEPGSREAFF. The CDR3 DNA sequence: TGTGCCAGCACCTTAAGAGGAGAACCGGGATCCCGTGAAGCTTTCTTT.

At least ten counts were recorded for this clonotype. V is TRBV29-1 and J is TRBJ1-2, with D possibly TRBD1 on 6 matching bases. The germline V and J ends were trimmed by 0 bases and 8 bases, with 13 bases remaining between them. There are 13 residues in the CDR3. CDR1 and CDR2 (germline): SQVTM, ANQGSEA. The CDR3 DNA sequence: TGCAGCGTTGAAGATCTTCGCAGGGGCGGCTACACCTTC. Translated, it gives CSVEDLRRGGYTF.

This chain connects TRBV24-1 to TRBJ1-2; 7 bases match TRBD1. V shed 3 bases and J 6 bases; nucleotides not matched to a gene: 3. CDR1 and CDR2 (germline): KGHDR, SFDVKD. This CDR3 comprises 13 residues. As DNA, the CDR3 is TGTGCCACCAGTGATCAGACAGGGAATGGCTACACCTTC. Protein product: CATSDQTGNGYTF.

The sample holds many counts of this clonotype. The chain joins TRBV5-1 to TRBJ1-1; D call uncertain. Germline CDR1 and CDR2: SGHRS and YFSETQ. Trimming shortened V by 4 bases and J by 0 bases, and 19 bases separated the two germline ends. The CDR3 loop spans 17 amino acids. CDR3 in DNA: TGCGCCAGCAGCCTGAGCGTAGGAGGGTCCCTGAACACTGAAGCTTTCTTT. The encoded protein is CASSLSVGGSLNTEAFF.

This clonotype was recorded at least ten times. The chain is built from TRBV5-1 and TRBJ1-6, with D possibly TRBD1 on 5 matching bases. Germline lookup yields CDR1 SGHRS and CDR2 YFSETQ. V lost 0 bases, J lost 5 bases, and 12 bases lay in between. This CDR3 is 16 amino acids long. This CDR3 is CASSLEAGQDNSPLHF. CDR3 sequence (DNA): TGCGCCAGCAGCTTGGAAGCAGGGCAGGATAATTCACCCCTCCACTTT.

This clonotype has a count of ten or more. The chain couples TRBV20-1 to TRBJ2-7; weak D call: TRBD2 (5 bases). The CDR3 is 19 residues long. The germline V and J ends were trimmed by 1 base and 0 bases, with 25 bases remaining between them. Germline V gene lookup returns CDR1 DFQATT and CDR2 SNEGSKA (reference sequence). The CDR3 coding sequence is TGCAGTGCTAGAGGCCGAATACGGATCCGAGGCGGGCGCTCCTACGAGCAGTACTTC. This sequence encodes CSARGRIRIRGGRSYEQYF.

The table lists this clonotype with many counts. The chain is built from TRBV29-1 and TRBJ2-1; TRBD2 might be the D (6 bases). Germline V lookup: CDR1 SQVTM, CDR2 ANQGSEA. V lost 4 bases to trimming and J lost 8 bases, with 21 bases between them. CDR3 length equals 15 residues. The CDR3 bases are TGCAGCGTTGCTGATACGAGCGCGGAGGGCGATGAGCAGTTCTTC. Its translation is CSVADTSAEGDEQFF.

This clonotype was detected ten times or more. This chain links TRBV5-1 with TRBJ2-7; unclear D gene. V was clipped by 0 bases and J by 2 bases, with 6 bases between them. Germline-derived CDR1 and CDR2 are SGHRS and YFSETQ. This CDR3 has 13 residues. The CDR3 DNA reads as TGCGCCAGCAGCTTGGTCGACACCTACGAGCAGTACTTC. Translation: CASSLVDTYEQYF.

Only one count was recorded for this clonotype. A much larger clone lies a single base off, so this may be a read error. This chain joins TRBV7-9 and TRBJ2-1; 9 nucleotides line up with TRBD2. V was clipped by 4 bases and J by 8 bases; unmatched bases: 9. The germline V gene has CDR1 SEHNR and CDR2 FQNEAQ (reference sequence). The CDR3 sequence is 15 residues long. Written as DNA, the CDR3 is TGTGCCAGCAGCTCACGGACTAGCGCGAGATATGAGCAGTTCTTC. Protein product: CASSSRTSARYEQFF.

This chain uses TRBV5-4 with TRBJ2-3, with TRBD2 matching over 11 bases. Trimming took 1 base from V and 5 from J; bases not matched to a gene: 3. There are 15 residues in the CDR3. CDR1 is SGHNT and CDR2 is YYREEE in the germline V gene (reference sequence). For the CDR3, the DNA is TGTGCCAGCAGCTTGTCAGGACTAGCGGGAGATACGCAGTATTTT. It translates to CASSLSGLAGDTQYF.

This clonotype was counted ten times or more. The chain joins TRBV7-9 to TRBJ2-7, with 8 bases identical to TRBD1. In germline, CDR1 is SEHNR, CDR2 FQNEAQ (reference sequence). This CDR3 comprises 15 residues. J was trimmed by 3 bases and V by 5 bases; bases with no gene match: 9. The CDR3 nucleotides are TGTGCCAGCAGCCCACCGGGACAGGTTTACTACGAGCAGTACTTC. It specifies CASSPPGQVYYEQYF.